The 23 T cell receptor beta chains below all came from one sample that was sequenced in a study of blood T cell repertoires in COVID-19. Some clones are missing from TCRdb's copy, which holds only in-frame ones; the method was immunoSEQ multiplex PCR. The sample comprises under 95,000 clones, 80% to 85% of which are singletons, and roughly a third rests with the top ten. Sequences were obtained from peripheral blood. The receptors stem from a woman older than 75 with active or convalescent COVID-19.

The rearrangement links TRBV2 to TRBJ2-1; 14 nucleotides line up with TRBD2. The trim removed 6 bases at V and 8 bases at J, leaving 6 bases unmatched. Germline CDR1 and CDR2: SNHLY and FYNNEI. The CDR3 covers 15 residues. CDR3 nucleotides: TGTGCCAGCAGGGGGACTAGCGGGAGAATCCATGAGCAGTTCTTC. Amino acid sequence: CASRGTSGRIHEQFF.

The J gene is TRBJ1-1, the V gene TRBV6-6; 7 nucleotides match TRBD1. Germline trimming cut 0 bases from V and 3 bases from J; bases unmatched to any gene: 4. This CDR3 comprises 15 residues. Germline V gene data show CDR1 as MNHNY and CDR2 as SVGAGI (reference sequence). CDR3 in DNA: TGTGCCAGCAGTTACTCGGGGACAGTAGACACTGAAGCTTTCTTT. Residues: CASSYSGTVDTEAFF.

This chain links TRBV5-1 with TRBJ1-2; 7 bases fit TRBD1. Germline-derived CDR1 and CDR2 are SGHRS and YFSETQ. V lost 4 bases to trimming and J lost 4 bases; unmatched junction nucleotides: 10. This CDR3 region has 15 residues. CDR3 nucleotides: TGCGCCAGCAGCCCAACAGGGGCACAAGTCTATGGCTACACCTTC. Its protein product is CASSPTGAQVYGYTF.

This chain links TRBV27 with TRBJ1-6; a weak D match, TRBD1 (6 bases). The CDR3 sequence is 15 residues long. Germline V gene data show CDR1 as MNHEY and CDR2 as SMNVEV (reference sequence). The V end lost 0 bases, the J end lost 10 bases, and 13 bases lay between the germline ends. The CDR3: CASSLSSGDQSPLHF. In nucleotides, the CDR3 is TGTGCCAGCAGTTTATCCTCAGGGGATCAATCACCCCTCCACTTT.

This clone was detected only once. The rearrangement links TRBV20-1 to TRBJ2-1, with no clear D. The CDR3 length is 11 residues. Germline-derived CDR1 and CDR2 are DFQATT and SNEGSKA (reference sequence). Trimming pared 5 bases from V and 3 bases from J, leaving 5 bases between. The CDR3: CSALYYNEQFF. For the CDR3, the DNA is TGCAGTGCTTTATACTACAATGAGCAGTTCTTC.

The rearrangement uses TRBV6-6 and TRBJ1-1; D is undetermined. The CDR3 contains 12 residues. Trimming took 10 bases from V and 10 from J, leaving 19 bases between them. CDR1 and CDR2 from the germline V gene are MNHNY and SVGAGI (reference sequence). CDR3 in amino acids: CATRPGDSGAFF. The CDR3 DNA sequence: TGTGCCACCCGACCGGGAGACTCAGGAGCTTTCTTT.

This chain joins TRBV18 and TRBJ2-3; 9 positions agree with TRBD2. The junction had 8 bases not matched to a gene; V was cut back by 8 bases and J by 5 bases. This CDR3 is built from 14 residues. CDR1 and CDR2 from the germline V gene are KGHSH and LQKENI. CDR3 bases: TGTGCCAGCACAAGCGGGGGGCACGGAGATACGCAGTATTTT. Amino acids: CASTSGGHGDTQYF. The full variable domain, in which reference TRBV18 and TRBJ2-3 provide the parts outside the CDR3, is NAGVMQNPRHLVRRRGQEARLRCSPMKGHSHVYWYRQLPEEGLKFMVYLQKENIIDESGMPKERFSAEFPKEGPSILRIQQVVRGDSAAYFCASTSGGHGDTQYFGPGTRLTVL.

J is TRBJ2-5 and V is TRBV5-1; 14 bases line up with TRBD2. The germline gives CDR1 SGHRS, CDR2 YFSETQ. This CDR3 has 18 amino acids. V was clipped by 4 bases and J by 0 bases; unmatched bases: 8. The CDR3 loop is CASSPGLAGASYQETQYF. Written as DNA, the CDR3 is TGCGCCAGCAGCCCGGGACTAGCGGGAGCCTCGTACCAAGAGACCCAGTACTTC.

The sample holds a few counts of this clone. CDR3 coding DNA: TGTGCCAGCAGCTTGAACAGGGAAGGAGAGACCCAGTACTTC. Protein: CASSLNREGETQYF. The rearrangement uses TRBV5-4 and TRBJ2-5; weak D call: TRBD1 (6 bases). The V end was cut by 1 base, the J end by 4 bases, with 11 bases between. The CDR3 runs to 14 residues. Germline assignment: CDR1 SGHNT and CDR2 YYREEE (reference sequence). The entire variable domain, with the rest obtained from reference TRBV5-4 and TRBJ2-5, is as follows: ETGVTQSPTHLIKTRGQQVTLRCSSQSGHNTVSWYQQALGQGPQFIFQYYREEENGRGNFPPRFSGLQFPNYSSELNVNALELDDSALYLCASSLNREGETQYFGPGTRLLVL.

The chain joins TRBV5-1 to TRBJ2-5; D may be TRBD2 (7 bases). Germline CDR1 and CDR2: SGHRS and YFSETQ. This CDR3 is built from 15 residues. Trimming pared 7 bases from V and 1 base from J, leaving 17 bases between. CDR3 protein: CASVRWGGAQETQYF. CDR3 DNA sequence: TGCGCCAGCGTTCGCTGGGGGGGGGCCCAAGAGACCCAGTACTTC.

This chain links TRBV5-5 with TRBJ2-7; no definite D call. The germline V gene encodes CDR1 SGHKS and CDR2 YYEKEE (reference sequence). Trimming stripped 1 base from V and 5 bases from J, with 7 bases between. CDR3 length: 12 residues. DNA for the CDR3: TGTGCCAGCAGCTTGTTCCTAGACGAGCAGTACTTC. It codes for CASSLFLDEQYF.

This rearrangement joins TRBV12-3 or TRBV12-4 to TRBJ1-6; D call uncertain. V gave up 2 bases and J gave up 7 bases, with 6 bases separating them. This CDR3 region has 13 residues. CDR3 region: CASSLTYNSPLHF. The DNA of the CDR3 is TGTGCCAGCAGTTTAACATACAATTCACCCCTCCACTTT.

The J gene is TRBJ2-3, the V gene TRBV18; tentative D call: TRBD2 (5 bases). Germline values: CDR1 KGHSH, CDR2 LQKENI. The CDR3 is made up of 13 amino acids. Trimming left V 6 bases short and J 4 bases short, with 11 bases between. CDR3 nucleotide sequence: TGTGCCAGCTCCCGGGGAAGGGCAGATACGCAGTATTTT. Protein product: CASSRGRADTQYF.

J is TRBJ2-7 and V is TRBV7-2; D call uncertain. V lost 2 bases and J 3 bases, leaving 5 bases between the germline ends. CDR3 length: 12 amino acids. From germline, CDR1 is SGHTA and CDR2 FQGNSA. CDR3 nucleotides: TGTGCCAGCAGCTTACGACACTACGAGCAGTACTTC. This encodes CASSLRHYEQYF. Filled out from reference TRBV7-2 and TRBJ2-7, the complete variable domain reads GAGVSQSPSNKVTEKGKDVELRCDPISGHTALYWYRQSLGQGLEFLIYFQGNSAPDKSGLPSDRFSAERTGGSVSTLTIQRTQQEDSAVYLCASSLRHYEQYFGPGTRLTVT.

CDR3 sequence (DNA): TGCGCCAGCAGCCAAGAGCTACGATCAAACACTGAAGCTTTCTTT. It is translated as CASSQELRSNTEAFF. V gene TRBV4-3 combines with J gene TRBJ1-1; D is unresolved. Trimming pared 0 bases from V and 2 bases from J, leaving 10 bases between. The germline V gene has CDR1 LGHNA and CDR2 YSLEER. CDR3 length: 15 residues.

V usage is TRBV15 and J usage is TRBJ2-3; D is possibly TRBD2 (7 bases). Germline V gene data show CDR1 as LNHNV and CDR2 as YYDKDF (reference sequence). This CDR3 comprises 17 residues. V shed 5 bases and J shed 4 bases, with 22 bases lying between them. CDR3 in amino acids: CATSGPRGGGRPDTQYF. The CDR3 bases are TGTGCCACCAGCGGACCCAGAGGGGGGGGCCGGCCAGATACGCAGTATTTT.

V usage is TRBV2 and J usage is TRBJ1-2, with a weak D call TRBD1 (5 bases). Germline V gene data show CDR1 as SNHLY and CDR2 as FYNNEI. CDR3 length equals 15 residues. V gave up 5 bases and J gave up 2 bases, with 15 bases separating them. CDR3 bases: TGTGCCAGCAGTTTGGGACGGGGGGTAAACTATGGCTACACCTTC. This encodes CASSLGRGVNYGYTF.

The chain links TRBV9 to TRBJ1-2; 8 bases are a match to TRBD1. CDR1 SGDLS and CDR2 YYNGEE come from the germline V gene. The CDR3 is 16 residues long. Losses at the gene ends were 4 bases for V and 2 bases for J; bases not matched to a gene: 10. The CDR3 here is CASSRQGALTNYGYTF. As DNA, the CDR3 is TGTGCCAGCAGCCGCCAGGGGGCTTTAACCAACTATGGCTACACCTTC.

This chain links TRBV5-1 with TRBJ1-1; D is unclear. The CDR3 totals 17 residues. Germline values: CDR1 SGHRS, CDR2 YFSETQ. V was pared by 0 bases and J by 0 bases, with 15 bases between. DNA for the CDR3: TGCGCCAGCAGCTTGGCCGCGACAAACCTAATGAACACTGAAGCTTTCTTT. As protein: CASSLAATNLMNTEAFF.

In this sample, this clone turned up once. J is TRBJ2-6 and V is TRBV6-4; D remains unclear. Between the trimmed V and J ends, which lost 3 bases and 0 bases, there was a span of 6 bases. The CDR3 has 15 residues. CDR1 and CDR2 from the germline V gene are MRHNA and SNTAGT. The CDR3 sequence: CASSESGSGANVLTF. As DNA, the CDR3 is TGTGCCAGCAGTGAGTCAGGCTCTGGGGCCAACGTCCTGACTTTC.

V is TRBV4-3 and J is TRBJ1-6, with no clear D. V was pared by 0 bases and J by 0 bases, with 9 bases between. Per germline, CDR1 LGHNA and CDR2 YSLEER. The CDR3 covers 17 residues. CDR3 in amino acids: CASSQDAGISYNSPLHF. The CDR3 DNA reads TGCGCCAGCAGCCAAGATGCAGGAATCTCCTATAATTCACCCCTCCACTTT.

The rearrangement joins TRBV19 to TRBJ2-5, with 7 bases aligning to TRBD2. With V trimmed by 7 bases and J by 4 bases, 6 bases remained unmatched. This CDR3 contains 13 residues. Looked up from germline, CDR1 is LNHDA and CDR2 is SQIVND (reference sequence). The CDR3 DNA reads as TGTGCCAGTACCCCGCGGGAGTCAGAGACCCAGTACTTC. It translates to CASTPRESETQYF. The full variable domain, in which reference TRBV19 and TRBJ2-5 provide the parts outside the CDR3, is DGGITQSPKYLFRKEGQNVTLSCEQNLNHDAMYWYRQDPGQGLRLIYYSQIVNDFQKGDIAEGYSVSREKKESFPLTVTSAQKNPTAFYLCASTPRESETQYFGPGTRLLVL.

V is TRBV28 and J is TRBJ2-7, with TRBD2 identical over 10 bases. The V and J ends lost 6 bases and 0 bases, in that order; junction bases with no gene match: 2. Germline CDR1 is MDHEN and CDR2 is SYDVKM. The CDR3 has 14 amino acids. The CDR3 region is CASRTSGPSYEQYF. DNA of the CDR3: TGTGCCAGCAGGACTAGCGGGCCCTCCTACGAGCAGTACTTC. Drawing the rest from reference TRBV28 and TRBJ2-7, the complete variable domain is DVKVTQSSRYLVKRTGEKVFLECVQDMDHENMFWYRQDPGLGLRLIYFSYDVKMKEKGDIPEGYSVSREKKERFSLILESASTNQTSMYLCASRTSGPSYEQYFGPGTRLTVT.